Below, 31 T cell receptor beta chains from the same sample are listed, as sequenced in a study of cytomegalovirus exposure and HLA in healthy donors. The data were produced by immunoSEQ multiplex PCR, yet TCRdb's version contains in-frame clones alone and is incomplete. Of roughly 200,000 clones listed, around 86% were seen once; the top ten hold 7.2%. The sequenced material came from PBMCs. The source of these receptors is a man aged 25-40 years in good health and CMV-seropositive.

This clone was picked up one time. The chain combines TRBV30 with TRBJ1-1; no firm D call. This CDR3 region has 12 residues. V gave up 0 bases and J gave up 0 bases, with 2 bases separating them. CDR1 is GTSNPN, CDR2 SVGIG, per germline (reference sequence). CDR3 in DNA: TGTGCCTGGAGTGTAATGAACACTGAAGCTTTCTTT. It encodes CAWSVMNTEAFF.

Regarding this clone: Other DNA sequences of this sample code for an identical CDR3. The chain joins TRBV27 to TRBJ1-1; D is unresolved. V lost 3 bases and J 2 bases, leaving 10 bases between the germline ends. The CDR3 contains 14 residues. The germline CDR1 and CDR2 sequences are MNHEY and SMNVEV (reference sequence). CDR3 sequence: CASSLVVGNTEAFF. As DNA, the CDR3 is TGTGCCAGCAGTTTGGTAGTAGGAAACACTGAAGCTTTCTTT.

This rearrangement joins TRBV7-6 to TRBJ1-4; 7 bases align to TRBD1. The CDR3 sequence is 15 residues long. J gave up 7 bases and V 3 bases, and 8 bases lay outside the gene matches. Germline V CDR1 and CDR2: SGHVS, FNYEAQ. The CDR3 region is CASSFTTGRGEKLFF. CDR3 DNA: TGTGCCAGCAGCTTTACGACAGGGAGGGGTGAAAAACTGTTTTTT.

The chain recombines TRBV27 with TRBJ1-1; D may be TRBD1 (5 bases). The CDR3 is made up of 14 amino acids. Between the trimmed V and J ends, which lost 3 bases and 4 bases, there was a span of 12 bases. CDR1 is MNHEY and CDR2 is SMNVEV in the germline V gene (reference sequence). CDR3 sequence: CASSFLAGGTEAFF. The CDR3 DNA reads TGTGCCAGCAGTTTCTTGGCCGGGGGCACTGAAGCTTTCTTT.

The chain is built from TRBV27 and TRBJ1-2; D gene ambiguous. The V and J ends lost 3 bases and 4 bases respectively, with 9 bases between them. Germline lookup yields CDR1 MNHEY and CDR2 SMNVEV (reference sequence). The CDR3 has 13 residues. The CDR3 reads CASSLDGVYGYTF. DNA of the CDR3: TGTGCCAGCAGTTTGGACGGGGTCTATGGCTACACCTTC.

The chain uses TRBV4-1 and TRBJ2-7, with 7 bases identical to TRBD1. The CDR3 covers 15 residues. Germline V gene sequence: CDR1 MGHRA, CDR2 YSYEKL. The V segment lost 0 bases and the J segment 2 bases; nucleotides outside the gene matches: 4. This chain's CDR3 is CASSQDRQGAYEQYF. In DNA, the CDR3 is TGCGCCAGCAGCCAAGATCGGCAGGGGGCCTACGAGCAGTACTTC.

This CDR3 is CASSSAGAGNTIYF. The CDR3 DNA reads TGTGCCAGCAGTTCCGCAGGGGCTGGAAACACCATATATTTT. The J gene is TRBJ1-3, the V gene TRBV6-6; TRBD1 is a possible D gene (6 bases). Germline V lookup: CDR1 MNHNY, CDR2 SVGAGI (reference sequence). This CDR3 is 14 amino acids long. Trimming removed 4 bases at V and 2 bases at J, with 9 bases between.

The chain employs TRBV27 and TRBJ2-1; D is undetermined. CDR1 is MNHEY and CDR2 is SMNVEV in the germline V gene (reference sequence). The CDR3 runs 14 residues. Trimming pared 1 base from V and 4 bases from J, leaving 8 bases between. CDR3 sequence reads: CASSLLRDYNEQFF. In nucleotides, the CDR3 is TGTGCCAGCAGTTTATTGCGTGATTACAATGAGCAGTTCTTC.

The V gene is TRBV7-9, the J gene TRBJ2-3, with 8 bases lining up with TRBD2. CDR3 size: 16 residues. V shed 3 bases and J 0 bases; nucleotides not matched to a gene: 5. CDR1 SEHNR and CDR2 FQNEAQ come from the germline V gene (reference sequence). The CDR3 sequence is CASSFPAGVSTDTQYF. The CDR3 coding sequence is TGTGCCAGCAGCTTCCCAGCGGGAGTAAGCACAGATACGCAGTATTTT.

CDR3 region: CASSLPGGMDYGYTF. As DNA, the CDR3 is TGTGCCAGCAGCTTACCAGGGGGAATGGACTATGGCTACACCTTC. The rearrangement joins TRBV7-2 to TRBJ1-2; 7 positions match TRBD1. CDR3 size: 15 residues. V was pared by 2 bases and J by 3 bases, with 6 bases of the junction left unmatched. Germline CDR1 is SGHTA and CDR2 is FQGNSA.

The chain has TRBV9 and TRBJ2-5, with D maybe TRBD1 (5 bases). Germline values: CDR1 SGDLS, CDR2 YYNGEE. The V end was cut by 3 bases, the J end by 2 bases, with 11 bases between. The CDR3 contains 14 residues. The CDR3 loop reads CASSGGAVQETQYF. CDR3 in DNA: TGTGCCAGCAGCGGTGGGGCAGTACAAGAGACCCAGTACTTC.

CDR3 region: CASSQGEGPRTGELFF. The CDR3 DNA reads TGCGCCAGCAGCCAAGGTGAGGGGCCGAGGACCGGGGAGCTGTTTTTT. The chain uses TRBV4-3 and TRBJ2-2, with D possibly called TRBD1 or TRBD2 (5 bases each). The CDR3 is 16 amino acids. Germline V gene sequence: CDR1 LGHNA, CDR2 YSLEER. The V and J ends lost 1 base and 5 bases respectively, with 14 bases between them.

This clone showed up just once. This chain joins TRBV30 and TRBJ2-3; TRBD1 matches 8 bases. Trimming took 2 bases from V and 2 from J; bases not matched to a gene: 9. Germline V gene lookup returns CDR1 GTSNPN and CDR2 SVGIG (reference sequence). There are 16 residues in the CDR3. CDR3 DNA: TGTGCCTGGAGTCGAGTGGACAGGGTAACCACAGATACGCAGTATTTT. It codes for CAWSRVDRVTTDTQYF.

This clone was picked up a small number of times. V and J are TRBV5-1 and TRBJ2-7; the D is unclear. V lost 0 bases and J lost 4, with 8 bases in between. Germline CDR1 SGHRS, CDR2 YFSETQ. This CDR3 has 13 residues. The CDR3 sequence: CASSLEPLYEQYF. CDR3 sequence (DNA): TGCGCCAGCAGCTTGGAACCTTTGTACGAGCAGTACTTC.

The chain joins TRBV6-5 to TRBJ2-7; 7 bases line up with TRBD1. CDR3 length equals 14 residues. V trimming: 1 base; J trimming: 3 bases; junction bases outside the gene matches: 3. CDR1 and CDR2 from the germline V gene are MNHEY and SVGAGI. The CDR3 here is CASSYLDRYYEQYF. For the CDR3, the DNA is TGTGCCAGCAGTTACTTGGACAGGTACTACGAGCAGTACTTC.

V gene TRBV28 combines with J gene TRBJ1-2; 9 bases match TRBD1. The germline CDR1 and CDR2 sequences are MDHEN and SYDVKM. The CDR3 totals 17 residues. After removal of 6 bases from V and 4 bases from J, the junction contained 15 bases not matched to a gene. Here the CDR3 reads CASSPVERDRVGYGYTF. The CDR3 nucleotides read TGTGCCAGCAGCCCGGTCGAACGGGACAGGGTCGGCTATGGCTACACCTTC.

This clone has only a few counts. The gene calls are TRBV4-1 and TRBJ2-7; TRBD2 aligns across 7 bases. The germline CDR1 and CDR2 sequences are MGHRA and YSYEKL. This CDR3 is built from 14 residues. The V and J ends lost 6 bases and 5 bases, in that order; junction bases with no gene match: 10. The CDR3 spells CASSWDGGGNEQYF. The DNA of the CDR3 is TGCGCCAGCAGTTGGGACGGCGGGGGTAACGAGCAGTACTTC.

The genes are TRBV2 and TRBJ2-2; the D gene is possibly TRBD2 (5 bases). The germline V and J ends were trimmed by 6 bases and 0 bases, with 8 bases remaining between them. The CDR3 covers 14 residues. Germline V CDR1 and CDR2: SNHLY, FYNNEI. The CDR3 is CASRELANTGELFF. CDR3 bases: TGTGCCAGCAGGGAACTAGCGAACACCGGGGAGCTGTTTTTT.

This CDR3 is CASSSALAGRETQYF. The CDR3 bases are TGTGCCAGCAGCTCCGCCTTAGCCGGACGGGAGACCCAGTACTTC. The chain has TRBV5-4 and TRBJ2-5; D not resolved. V lost 3 bases and J 5 bases, leaving 17 bases between the germline ends. This CDR3 is 15 amino acids long. The germline V gene encodes CDR1 SGHNT and CDR2 YYREEE (reference sequence).

This clone appeared a single time. The chain joins TRBV7-9 to TRBJ2-7; D is possibly TRBD1 (5 bases). There are 13 residues in the CDR3. Deletions cut 0 bases from V and 3 bases from J, with 6 bases between. CDR1 SEHNR and CDR2 FQNEAQ come from the germline V gene (reference sequence). Here the CDR3 DNA reads TGTGCCAGCAGCTTAGCCAGGGACTACGAGCAGTACTTC. Its translation: CASSLARDYEQYF.

V is TRBV19 and J is TRBJ1-2; D uncertain. Trimming stripped 3 bases from V and 4 bases from J, with 12 bases between. The CDR3 runs 14 residues. The germline V gene encodes CDR1 LNHDA and CDR2 SQIVND (reference sequence). The CDR3 here is CASSIADWSYGYTF. The CDR3 DNA reads as TGTGCCAGTAGTATTGCGGACTGGAGCTATGGCTACACCTTC. Full variable domain (missing parts from reference TRBV19 and TRBJ1-2): DGGITQSPKYLFRKEGQNVTLSCEQNLNHDAMYWYRQDPGQGLRLIYYSQIVNDFQKGDIAEGYSVSREKKESFPLTVTSAQKNPTAFYLCASSIADWSYGYTFGSGTRLTVV.

This clone occurred once. This chain links TRBV27 with TRBJ2-2, with TRBD2 matching 10 bases. Trimming removed 4 bases from V and 5 bases from J; junction bases left unmatched: 10. CDR1 is MNHEY and CDR2 is SMNVEV in the germline V gene (reference sequence). CDR3 length: 17 residues. The CDR3 here is CASSWYSGGARTGELFF. The CDR3 DNA is TGTGCCAGCAGTTGGTACAGCGGGGGGGCTCGGACCGGGGAGCTGTTTTTT.

On this clone itself: Mismatch with germline at one junction end may stem from a read error. The DNA for the CDR3 is TGTGCCAGCAGCGAAGACAATATAGGGCAGCCCCAGCATTTT. Translated: CASSEDNIGQPQHF. V usage is TRBV2 and J usage is TRBJ1-5; D ambiguous. The CDR3 covers 14 residues. The V gene's germline CDR1 is SNHLY and CDR2 FYNNEI. Together with reference TRBV2 and TRBJ1-5, the CDR3 gives the full variable domain: EPEVTQTPSHQVTQMGQEVILRCVPISNHLYFYWYRQILGQKVEFLVSFYNNEISEKSEIFDDQFSVERPDGSNFTLKIRSTKLEDSAMYFCASSEDNIGQPQHFGDGTRLSIL.

This clone occurred many times. The V gene is TRBV28, the J gene TRBJ1-2, with a possible D match to TRBD1 (5 bases). In germline, CDR1 is MDHEN, CDR2 SYDVKM. The CDR3 length is 17 residues. V gave up 5 bases and J gave up 0 bases, with 19 bases separating them. CDR3 bases: TGTGCCAGCAGTCATCCACGGTACAGGTTAGCTAACTATGGCTACACCTTC. This encodes CASSHPRYRLANYGYTF.

The chain has TRBV5-4 and TRBJ2-7, with TRBD1 matching 9 bases. The CDR3 length is 16 residues. Germline V gives CDR1 SGHNT, CDR2 YYREEE (reference sequence). The J segment lost 2 bases and the V segment lost 4 bases, leaving 10 bases of the junction unmatched. The CDR3 is CASSPEVGTGPYEQYF. In nucleotides, the CDR3 is TGTGCCAGCAGCCCTGAAGTGGGGACAGGGCCCTACGAGCAGTACTTC.

This chain connects TRBV6-6 to TRBJ2-2; no clear D gene. The germline V and J ends were trimmed by 1 base and 7 bases, with 10 bases remaining between them. Germline CDR1 reads MNHNY; CDR2 reads SVGAGI (reference sequence). CDR3 length: 14 amino acids. The CDR3 DNA reads as TGTGCCAGCAGTTACTTAGTTAGCAGCGGGGAGCTGTTTTTT. It encodes CASSYLVSSGELFF.

This chain uses TRBV29-1 with TRBJ1-2, with D tentatively TRBD1 (5 bases). The germline V and J ends were trimmed by 4 bases and 5 bases, with 11 bases remaining between them. Germline V CDR1 and CDR2: SQVTM, ANQGSEA. There are 12 residues in the CDR3. CDR3 in amino acids: CSVGWAGYGYTF. Written as DNA, the CDR3 is TGCAGCGTTGGTTGGGCAGGGTATGGCTACACCTTC.

V usage is TRBV6-1 and J usage is TRBJ1-3; tentative D call: TRBD1 (6 bases). CDR3 length: 16 amino acids. With 2 bases removed from V and 3 bases from J, the gap between germline ends came to 14 bases. CDR1 MNHNS and CDR2 SASEGT come from the germline V gene. In DNA form, the CDR3 reads TGTGCCAGCAGTGAAAAGGCGGTGGGACATGGAAACACCATATATTTT. It specifies CASSEKAVGHGNTIYF.

The V call is TRBV19, the J call TRBJ2-7, with TRBD2 identical over 9 bases. The CDR3 length is 16 residues. Germline trimming cut 7 bases from V and 6 bases from J; bases unmatched to any gene: 16. The germline CDR1 and CDR2 sequences are LNHDA and SQIVND (reference sequence). The CDR3 DNA follows: TGTGCCAGTAAGATTTCATGGCGGGGGGGCCGGAGCGAGCAGTACTTC. Its translation: CASKISWRGGRSEQYF. Using reference TRBV19 and TRBJ2-7 for the parts outside the CDR3, the full variable domain is DGGITQSPKYLFRKEGQNVTLSCEQNLNHDAMYWYRQDPGQGLRLIYYSQIVNDFQKGDIAEGYSVSREKKESFPLTVTSAQKNPTAFYLCASKISWRGGRSEQYFGPGTRLTVT.

The gene calls are TRBV4-1 and TRBJ1-5; D may be TRBD1 (5 bases). Trimming pared 1 base from V and 2 bases from J, leaving 9 bases between. The CDR3 is 15 residues long. Germline CDR1 and CDR2: MGHRA and YSYEKL. The CDR3 DNA sequence: TGCGCCAGCAGCCAAGTCGGGGCTCGCAATCAGCCCCAGCATTTT. It encodes CASSQVGARNQPQHF.

The gene calls are TRBV9 and TRBJ2-3; 10 bases agree with TRBD1. The ends lost 6 bases at V and 2 bases at J; junction bases unmatched: 15. From germline, CDR1 is SGDLS and CDR2 YYNGEE. There are 18 residues in the CDR3. CDR3 amino acids: CASNLEGQGYSNTDTQYF. The CDR3 DNA reads TGTGCCAGCAATTTGGAGGGACAGGGGTACTCAAACACAGATACGCAGTATTTT.